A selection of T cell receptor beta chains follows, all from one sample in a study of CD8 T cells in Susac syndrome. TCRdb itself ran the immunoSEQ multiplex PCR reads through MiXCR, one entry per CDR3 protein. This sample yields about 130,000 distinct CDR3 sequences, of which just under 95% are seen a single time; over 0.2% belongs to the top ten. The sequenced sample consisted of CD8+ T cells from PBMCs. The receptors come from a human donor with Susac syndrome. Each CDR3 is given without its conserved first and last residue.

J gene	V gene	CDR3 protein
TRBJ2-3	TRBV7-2	ASSSRTTSTDTQY
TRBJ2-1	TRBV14	ASSQDGDPLPYNEQF
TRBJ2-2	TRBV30	AWSVRDRETGELF
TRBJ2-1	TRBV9	ASSVADYLSYNEQF
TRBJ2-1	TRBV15	ATSREGPSNEQF
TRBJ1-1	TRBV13	ASSSGQATEAF
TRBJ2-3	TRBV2	ASRNGEPDTQY
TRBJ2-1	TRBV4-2	ASSGRSNEQF
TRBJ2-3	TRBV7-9	ASRPSTDTQY
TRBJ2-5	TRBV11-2	ASSPGTGNGETQY
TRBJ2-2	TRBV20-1	SARALQGWELF
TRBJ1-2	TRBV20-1	SARDPGGPMIDGYT
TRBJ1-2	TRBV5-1	ASSLEWTGYGYT
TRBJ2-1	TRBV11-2	ASSLRGGQAVSDEQF
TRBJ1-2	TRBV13	ASSPRGGLNNYGYT
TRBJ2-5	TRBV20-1	SAAMTGEETQY
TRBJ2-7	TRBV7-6	ASSLAQGARNEQY
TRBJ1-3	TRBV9	ASEGTVGNTIY
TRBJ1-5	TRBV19	ASSRLLGQVINQPQH
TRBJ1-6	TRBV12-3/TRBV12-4	ASSFTGGDSPLH
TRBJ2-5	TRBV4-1	ASSPGGQGTGTQY
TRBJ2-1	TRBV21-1	ASSKVVWLAPYNEQF
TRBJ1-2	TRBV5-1	ASSGGTELNYGYT
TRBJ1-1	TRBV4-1	ASSHLGAGTEAF
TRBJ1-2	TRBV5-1	ASGGSDGYT
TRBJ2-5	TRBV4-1	ASSQAEMPQETQY
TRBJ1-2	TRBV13	ASSLPGTGPNYGYT